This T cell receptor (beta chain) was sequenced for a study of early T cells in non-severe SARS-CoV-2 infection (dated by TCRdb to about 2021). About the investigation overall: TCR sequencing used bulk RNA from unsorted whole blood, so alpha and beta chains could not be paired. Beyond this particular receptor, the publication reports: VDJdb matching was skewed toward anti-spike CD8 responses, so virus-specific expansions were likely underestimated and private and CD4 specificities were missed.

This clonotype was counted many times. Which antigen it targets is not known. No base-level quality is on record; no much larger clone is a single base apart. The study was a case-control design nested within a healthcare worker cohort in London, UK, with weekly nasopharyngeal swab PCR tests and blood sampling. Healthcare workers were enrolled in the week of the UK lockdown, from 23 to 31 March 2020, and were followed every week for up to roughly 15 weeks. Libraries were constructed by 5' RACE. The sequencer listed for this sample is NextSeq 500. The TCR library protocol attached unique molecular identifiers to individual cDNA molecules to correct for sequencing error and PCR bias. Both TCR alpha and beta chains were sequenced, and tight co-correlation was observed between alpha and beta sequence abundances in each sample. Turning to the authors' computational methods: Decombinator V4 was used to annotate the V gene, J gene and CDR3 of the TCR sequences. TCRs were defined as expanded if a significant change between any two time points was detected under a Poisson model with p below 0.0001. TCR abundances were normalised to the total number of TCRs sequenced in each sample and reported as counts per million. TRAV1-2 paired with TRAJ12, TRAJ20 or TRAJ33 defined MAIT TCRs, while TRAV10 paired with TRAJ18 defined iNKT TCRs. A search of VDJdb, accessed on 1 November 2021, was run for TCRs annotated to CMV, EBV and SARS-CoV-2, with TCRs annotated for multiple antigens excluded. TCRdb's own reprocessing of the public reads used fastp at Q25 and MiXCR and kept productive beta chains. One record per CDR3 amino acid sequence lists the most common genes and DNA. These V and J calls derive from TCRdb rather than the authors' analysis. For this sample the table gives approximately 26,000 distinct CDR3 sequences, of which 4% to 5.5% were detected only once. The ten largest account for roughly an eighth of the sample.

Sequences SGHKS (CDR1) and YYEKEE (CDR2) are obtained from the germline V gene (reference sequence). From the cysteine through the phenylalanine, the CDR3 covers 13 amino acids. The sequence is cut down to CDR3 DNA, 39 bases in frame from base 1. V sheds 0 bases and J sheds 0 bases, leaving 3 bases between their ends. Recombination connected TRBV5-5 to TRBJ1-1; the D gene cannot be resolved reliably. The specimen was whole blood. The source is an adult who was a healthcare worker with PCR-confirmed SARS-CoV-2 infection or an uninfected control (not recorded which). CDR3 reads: CASSLDMNTEAFF. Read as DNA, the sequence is TGTGCCAGCAGCTTGGATATGAACACTGAAGCTTTCTTT.